Listed below are T cell receptor beta chains from one sample, sequenced in a study of T cell responses to AZD1222 COVID-19 vaccine. The method was immunoSEQ multiplex PCR; TCRdb's version includes in-frame clones alone and lacks a portion of them. The table has about 190,000 clones, approximately 92% seen once. The sample consisted of peripheral blood, taken 28 days after the second dose of the MenACWY control vaccine. The receptors originated from an adult who received the MenACWY meningococcal vaccine as a control. CDR3s include the opening cysteine and the closing phenylalanine or tryptophan. Fields, in order: V gene, clone size, J gene, D gene, CDR3 DNA, CDR3 protein. A D gene is named only where the DNA matches it firmly. A clone size is listed for some rows: how often the clone was seen (once, few, many), or a class if it is expanded.

V: TRBV19
size: .
J: TRBJ2-6
D: TRBD1
DNA: TGTGCCAGTAGTCCCACAGGGGCTGGGGCCAACGTCCTGACTTTC
CDR3: CASSPTGAGANVLTF

V: TRBV9
size: .
J: TRBJ2-3
D: TRBD1
DNA: TGTGCCAGCAGCTCACGACAGGGGGCGGGAGATACGCAGTATTTT
CDR3: CASSSRQGAGDTQYF

V: TRBV27
size: .
J: TRBJ1-6
D: .
DNA: TGTGCCAGCAGTCCGGACCCTTTTAGCTCCTATAATTCACCCCTCCACTTT
CDR3: CASSPDPFSSYNSPLHF

V: TRBV9
size: .
J: TRBJ2-2
D: .
DNA: TGTGCCAGCAGCGTCCCGGACGGCCCTGGGGAGCTGTTTTTT
CDR3: CASSVPDGPGELFF

V: TRBV19
size: few
J: TRBJ2-2
D: TRBD1
DNA: TGTGCCACAACGGGACAGGGGGCGCAAAGGACCGGGGAGCTGTTTTTT
CDR3: CATTGQGAQRTGELFF

V: TRBV15
size: .
J: TRBJ1-4
D: .
DNA: TGTGCCACCAGCAGAGAGCCCAGGGCAACTAATGAAAAACTGTTTTTT
CDR3: CATSREPRATNEKLFF

V: TRBV11-3
size: .
J: TRBJ2-1
D: .
DNA: TGTGCCAGCAGCTTCTTCGGTTCTTACAATGAGCAGTTCTTC
CDR3: CASSFFGSYNEQFF

V: TRBV19
size: .
J: TRBJ2-7
D: TRBD2
DNA: TGTGCCAGTAGGGGGATCACTAGCGGGCGCTACGAGCAGTACTTC
CDR3: CASRGITSGRYEQYF

V: TRBV27
size: .
J: TRBJ1-4
D: .
DNA: TGTGCCAGCAGTTCACCCGGGACGGCTGATGAAAAACTGTTTTTT
CDR3: CASSSPGTADEKLFF

V: TRBV10-3
size: .
J: TRBJ1-1
D: TRBD1
DNA: TGTGCCATCAAAAGACAGGGACTGAACACTGAAGCTTTCTTT
CDR3: CAIKRQGLNTEAFF

V: TRBV4-3
size: .
J: TRBJ2-1
D: TRBD1
DNA: TGCGCCAGCACCTGGGGGACAGGATCGGGGGAGCAGTTCTTC
CDR3: CASTWGTGSGEQFF

V: TRBV6-4
size: few
J: TRBJ2-2
D: TRBD2
DNA: TGTGCCAGCAGTGACTCGGGAGCGGGAGGTCCCGGGGAGCTGTTTTTT
CDR3: CASSDSGAGGPGELFF

V: TRBV5-6
size: few
J: TRBJ1-2
D: .
DNA: TGTGCCAGCAACTCGGTGAGGGCTGGGTCTGGCTACACCTTC
CDR3: CASNSVRAGSGYTF

V: TRBV3-1/TRBV3-2
size: .
J: TRBJ2-4
D: .
DNA: TGTGCCAGCAGCCAAAATCCCACTGGGATAGCCAAAAACATTCAGTACTTC
CDR3: CASSQNPTGIAKNIQYF

V: TRBV7-8
size: .
J: TRBJ2-5
D: TRBD2
DNA: TGTGCCAGCAGCCGTAGCGGGAGCGGCGGGACCCAGTACTTC
CDR3: CASSRSGSGGTQYF

V: TRBV9
size: .
J: TRBJ1-4
D: .
DNA: TGTGCCAGCAGCGTAGTTCCCGGTCCGACTGAAAAACTGTTTTTT
CDR3: CASSVVPGPTEKLFF

V: TRBV7-6
size: .
J: TRBJ1-1
D: .
DNA: TGTGCCAGCAGCCGTCCCCCCGGGGTTGACACTGAAGCTTTCTTT
CDR3: CASSRPPGVDTEAFF

V: TRBV12-5
size: .
J: TRBJ2-3
D: TRBD1
DNA: TGTGCTAGTGGTCCGAAGAACACCGGGACAGGGGCTAGCACAGATACGCAGTATTTT
CDR3: CASGPKNTGTGASTDTQYF

V: TRBV28
size: .
J: TRBJ2-5
D: .
DNA: TGTGCCAGCAGTTTCGCAGGGGTCATCCAAGAGACCCAGTACTTC
CDR3: CASSFAGVIQETQYF

V: TRBV19
size: .
J: TRBJ2-1
D: TRBD2
DNA: TGTGCCAGTAGTATCGGGGGGTGGGCCTACAATGAGCAGTTCTTC
CDR3: CASSIGGWAYNEQFF

V: TRBV30
size: .
J: TRBJ1-2
D: TRBD1
DNA: TGTGCATCCGGGACAGGGGGCTTAACAACAAGATACACCTTC
CDR3: CASGTGGLTTRYTF

V: TRBV29-1
size: .
J: TRBJ2-7
D: .
DNA: TGCAGCGTTTATGCGGGGATAGGGTCCTACGAGCAGTACTTC
CDR3: CSVYAGIGSYEQYF

V: TRBV5-6
size: .
J: TRBJ2-5
D: .
DNA: TGTGCCAGCAGCTTGAATCGGGGCCTGGAGACCCAGTACTTC
CDR3: CASSLNRGLETQYF

V: TRBV6-5
size: .
J: TRBJ1-2
D: TRBD1
DNA: TGTGCCAGCAGCCAGGGGGTGACAGAGTATGGCTACACCTTC
CDR3: CASSQGVTEYGYTF

V: TRBV15
size: .
J: TRBJ1-5
D: .
DNA: TGTGCCACCAGCAGAGATCTGGGGAATCAGCCCCAGCATTTT
CDR3: CATSRDLGNQPQHF

V: TRBV7-5
size: .
J: TRBJ2-7
D: .
DNA: TGTGCCAGAAGCTTAGCGTGCTTAGTCACCTACGAGCAGTACTTC
CDR3: CARSLACLVTYEQYF

V: TRBV30
size: .
J: TRBJ1-1
D: TRBD1
DNA: TGTGCCTGGAGGCCCCCGGGACAGGGGGCTAAAGCTTTCTTT
CDR3: CAWRPPGQGAKAFF

V: TRBV30
size: .
J: TRBJ2-4
D: .
DNA: TGTGCCTGGAGTCCTCCTGTGGCTGTAAACATTCAGTACTTC
CDR3: CAWSPPVAVNIQYF

V: TRBV24-1
size: .
J: TRBJ2-1
D: TRBD2
DNA: TGTGCCACCAGTGATCCGCAAGCGGGAGCCATCTACAATGAGCAGTTCTTC
CDR3: CATSDPQAGAIYNEQFF

V: TRBV7-2
size: .
J: TRBJ1-3
D: TRBD1
DNA: TGTGCCAGCAGCCGGACAGGATCTGATGGAAACACCATATATTTT
CDR3: CASSRTGSDGNTIYF

V: TRBV5-5
size: .
J: TRBJ1-1
D: .
DNA: TGTGCCAGCAGCTTGGCCGGGACGCGGGGAACTGAAGCTTTCTTT
CDR3: CASSLAGTRGTEAFF

V: TRBV11-2
size: .
J: TRBJ2-1
D: TRBD2
DNA: TGTGCCAGCAGCTTAGGTTGGCTAGCGGGAGAGCAGTTCTTC
CDR3: CASSLGWLAGEQFF

V: TRBV27
size: .
J: TRBJ1-1
D: .
DNA: TGTGCCAGCAGCGTAGTACTCCGGGCCGGGGCCACTGAAGCTTTCTTT
CDR3: CASSVVLRAGATEAFF

V: TRBV24-1
size: .
J: TRBJ2-5
D: TRBD2
DNA: TGTGCCACCAGTGACCTAGCGGGACAAGAGACCCAGTACTTC
CDR3: CATSDLAGQETQYF

V: TRBV7-2
size: .
J: TRBJ1-1
D: .
DNA: TGTGCCAGCAGCACCACAGGTCGCACTGAAGCTTTCTTT
CDR3: CASSTTGRTEAFF

V: TRBV27
size: .
J: TRBJ2-5
D: TRBD2
DNA: TGTGCCAGCAGTTTCATAGCGGGGCACCAAGAGACCCAGTACTTC
CDR3: CASSFIAGHQETQYF

V: TRBV30
size: .
J: TRBJ2-7
D: .
DNA: TGTGCCTGGAGTTACTTGGGGGCTGGGGAGCAGTACTTC
CDR3: CAWSYLGAGEQYF

V: TRBV3-1/TRBV3-2
size: .
J: TRBJ1-2
D: .
DNA: TGTGCCAGCAGCCAAGGACAGGCCTCGGGTGGCTACACCTTC
CDR3: CASSQGQASGGYTF

V: TRBV6-5
size: .
J: TRBJ1-4
D: .
DNA: TGTGCCAGCAAACGATTGGGGGGTGAAAAACTGTTTTTT
CDR3: CASKRLGGEKLFF

V: TRBV5-8
size: .
J: TRBJ2-7
D: TRBD2
DNA: TGTGCCAGCAGCTTGGCCGGGGGGGGCCGGCGCGAGCAGTACTTC
CDR3: CASSLAGGGRREQYF

V: TRBV7-2
size: .
J: TRBJ2-1
D: TRBD2
DNA: TGTGCCAGCAGAGGACTAGCCGGCAATGAGCAGTTCTTC
CDR3: CASRGLAGNEQFF